These 23 T cell receptor beta chains were all obtained from the same sample, sequenced in a study of T cells in Graves' hyperthyroidism and ophthalmopathy. Authors of the study amplified TCR beta CDR3 regions from RNA transcripts. First-round RT-PCR targeting the TCR CDR3 was performed with the HTBI primer set. Each CDR3 protein is one row after TCRdb ran MiXCR on the multiplex PCR reads. This table has hundreds of thousands of distinct CDR3 sequences, about a fifth appearing once. The source material was blood. Receptors originate from a man younger than 40 with Graves' ophthalmopathy.

This clonotype was seen at least ten times. The chain links TRBV5-1 to TRBJ2-3, with 10 positions matching TRBD1. The junction had 4 bases not matched to a gene; V was cut back by 0 bases and J by 3 bases. Germline loops: CDR1 SGHRS, CDR2 YFSETQ. This CDR3 contains 16 residues. The CDR3, as DNA: TGCGCCAGCAGCTTGGAGGGACAGGGGAGGACAGATACGCAGTATTTT. Amino acids: CASSLEGQGRTDTQYF.

J is TRBJ2-7 and V is TRBV12-3 or TRBV12-4; D might be TRBD2 (6 bases). V lost 5 bases and J 2 bases, leaving 16 bases between the germline ends. The length of the CDR3 is 15 residues. CDR3 nucleotide sequence: TGTGCCAGCAGTCATGGGGGGAGCTGGACCTACGAGCAGTACTTC. It translates to CASSHGGSWTYEQYF.

The chain has TRBV18 and TRBJ1-6; no clear D. The germline V gene has CDR1 KGHSH and CDR2 LQKENI. Deletions cut 4 bases from V and 5 bases from J, with 12 bases between. The CDR3 sequence is 15 residues long. CDR3 DNA: TGTGCCAGCTCACTCACGGACGAAGATAATTCACCCCTCCACTTT. Translating gives CASSLTDEDNSPLHF.

This clonotype was counted at least ten times. The chain recombines TRBV11-2 with TRBJ2-5; perhaps D is TRBD1 or TRBD2 (5 bases each). The V gene lost 5 bases and the J gene lost 7 bases, with 17 bases spanning the gap. The CDR3 spans 14 residues. Germline V gives CDR1 SGHAT, CDR2 FQNNGV. The CDR3, as DNA: TGTGCCAGCAGCCCTTCGGGGCGGACGGGGACCCAGTACTTC. Its translation is CASSPSGRTGTQYF.

This clonotype has ten or more counts. The genes are TRBV11-2 and TRBJ2-2; D unresolved. The V gene lost 3 bases and the J gene lost 1 base, with 9 bases spanning the gap. This CDR3 region has 15 residues. The germline V gene encodes CDR1 SGHAT and CDR2 FQNNGV. CDR3: CASSLKTVNTGELFF. Here the CDR3 DNA reads TGTGCCAGCAGCTTGAAGACGGTGAACACCGGGGAGCTGTTTTTT.

The J gene is TRBJ2-1, the V gene TRBV7-2; perhaps TRBD1 as D (6 bases). V gave up 3 bases and J gave up 6 bases, with 15 bases separating them. The CDR3 covers 15 residues. Germline V gene lookup returns CDR1 SGHTA and CDR2 FQGNSA. CDR3 in amino acids: CASSLGQPAVNEQFF. The CDR3 region has the DNA TGTGCCAGCAGCTTGGGACAACCCGCGGTCAATGAGCAGTTCTTC.

This clonotype was seen repeatedly, ten times or more. The chain joins TRBV28 to TRBJ2-7; D might be TRBD1 (6 bases). This CDR3 comprises 15 residues. The V end was cut by 5 bases, the J end by 1 base, with 15 bases between. CDR1 is MDHEN, CDR2 SYDVKM, per germline. DNA of the CDR3: TGTGCCAGCAGTACCTTTGACAGGAGTTCCTACGAGCAGTACTTC. Amino acid sequence: CASSTFDRSSYEQYF. The whole variable domain, remainder taken from reference TRBV28 and TRBJ2-7, is DVKVTQSSRYLVKRTGEKVFLECVQDMDHENMFWYRQDPGLGLRLIYFSYDVKMKEKGDIPEGYSVSREKKERFSLILESASTNQTSMYLCASSTFDRSSYEQYFGPGTRLTVT.

Only a few counts were recorded for this clonotype. The CDR3 here is CASSFSGAAKAFF. DNA of the CDR3: TGTGCCAGCAGTTTCAGCGGGGCGGCCAAAGCTTTCTTT. This sequence joins TRBV27 and TRBJ1-1, with D perhaps matching TRBD1 (5 bases). The germline gives CDR1 MNHEY, CDR2 SMNVEV (reference sequence). This CDR3 region has 13 residues. The V and J ends lost 3 bases and 9 bases respectively, with 14 bases between them.

The chain employs TRBV6-1 and TRBJ2-2, with D tentatively TRBD1 (5 bases). The CDR3 is made up of 13 amino acids. Germline CDR1 is MNHNS and CDR2 is SASEGT. Trimming pared 8 bases from V and 3 bases from J, leaving 10 bases between. The DNA for the CDR3 is TGTGCCAGCGGACCCAGGGACACCGGGGAGCTGTTTTTT. Translation gives CASGPRDTGELFF.

The chain is built from TRBV7-8 and TRBJ2-5, with 10 bases that match TRBD1. This CDR3 region has 16 residues. Trimming cost V 5 bases and J 5 bases; bases outside gene matches: 11. The germline V gene has CDR1 SGHVS and CDR2 FQNEAQ. CDR3 protein: CASSEVPTGGRETQYF. CDR3 bases: TGTGCCAGCAGCGAAGTGCCGACAGGGGGCAGGGAGACCCAGTACTTC.

The chain couples TRBV5-1 to TRBJ2-5, with D perhaps matching TRBD2 (5 bases). The CDR3 extends over 15 amino acids. V lost 4 bases to trimming and J lost 5 bases, with 18 bases between them. Germline CDR1 reads SGHRS; CDR2 reads YFSETQ. The CDR3 loop is CASSRTPMRGETQYF. Here the CDR3 DNA reads TGCGCCAGCAGCCGTACCCCGATGAGAGGGGAGACCCAGTACTTC.

The chain couples TRBV10-3 to TRBJ1-2, with unresolved D. V lost 3 bases, J lost 5 bases, and 10 bases lay in between. The CDR3 contains 13 residues. Germline CDR1 reads ENHRY; CDR2 reads SYGVKD. CDR3 residues: CAISDRLTYGYTF. Written as DNA, the CDR3 is TGTGCCATCAGTGACAGGCTTACGTATGGCTACACCTTC.

Many counts were recorded for this clonotype. The genes are TRBV29-1 and TRBJ2-7, with 10 bases that match TRBD1. Germline CDR1 is SQVTM and CDR2 is ANQGSEA. The CDR3 loop spans 13 amino acids. The ends lost 6 bases at V and 5 bases at J; junction bases unmatched: 7. DNA of the CDR3: TGCAGCGTCGCAGGACAGGGGGACAACGAGCAGTACTTC. It is translated as CSVAGQGDNEQYF.

This clonotype has at least ten counts. The chain employs TRBV20-1 and TRBJ1-1; possible D gene TRBD1, 5 bases. The CDR3 length is 14 residues. V lost 0 bases and J 4 bases, leaving 12 bases between the germline ends. The germline gives CDR1 DFQATT, CDR2 SNEGSKA (reference sequence). The CDR3 region is CSARDLGVGTEAFF. In DNA, the CDR3 is TGCAGTGCTAGAGATTTGGGGGTCGGCACTGAAGCTTTCTTT.

The rearrangement joins TRBV5-1 to TRBJ1-1; 10 bases are shared with TRBD1. V shed 3 bases, J shed 6 bases, and the junction held 2 bases outside the gene matches. Germline CDR1 is SGHRS and CDR2 is YFSETQ. CDR3 length: 13 amino acids. The DNA of the CDR3 is TGCGCCAGCAGCTCCGGACAGGGGGCTGAAGCTTTCTTT. The encoded protein is CASSSGQGAEAFF.

This clonotype was observed a few times. The CDR3 is CASNIGQGTGNTEAFF. In DNA, the CDR3 is TGTGCCAGTAACATTGGACAGGGTACCGGGAACACTGAAGCTTTCTTT. V and J are TRBV19 and TRBJ1-1; 8 bases map to TRBD1. CDR3 length: 16 residues. Germline values: CDR1 LNHDA, CDR2 SQIVND (reference sequence). After removal of 7 bases from V and 1 base from J, the junction contained 11 bases not matched to a gene.

The sample holds a few counts of this clonotype. The genes are TRBV29-1 and TRBJ2-5; D remains unclear. Germline assignment: CDR1 SQVTM and CDR2 ANQGSEA. Deletions cut 4 bases from V and 1 base from J, with 13 bases between. There are 14 residues in the CDR3. CDR3 amino acids: CSVGPTLVQETQYF. Written as DNA, the CDR3 is TGCAGCGTTGGACCCACGCTGGTCCAAGAGACCCAGTACTTC. The full variable domain, in which reference TRBV29-1 and TRBJ2-5 provide the parts outside the CDR3, is SAVISQKPSRDICQRGTSLTIQCQVDSQVTMMFWYRQQPGQSLTLIATANQGSEATYESGFVIDKFPISRPNLTFSTLTVSNMSPEDSSIYLCSVGPTLVQETQYFGPGTRLLVL.

A word on this clonotype: No conserved phenylalanine or tryptophan ends this CDR3, so it is likely a read error. V gene TRBV20-1 combines with J gene TRBJ2-2, with 13 bases lining up with TRBD2. V was clipped by 0 bases and J by 7 bases; unmatched bases: 5. This CDR3 region has 16 residues. The germline CDR1 and CDR2 sequences are DFQATT and SNEGSKA (reference sequence). DNA for the CDR3: TGCAGTGCTAGAGATTTACTAGCGGGAGGGGGCGGGGAGCTGTTTCTT. Amino acids: CSARDLLAGGGGELFL.

This clonotype was seen a few times. The chain is built from TRBV28 and TRBJ1-2; weak D call: TRBD1 (5 bases). The V end lost 6 bases, the J end lost 4 bases, and 6 bases lay between the germline ends. The CDR3 spans 11 residues. Germline V lookup: CDR1 MDHEN, CDR2 SYDVKM. CDR3 region: CASRGTYGYTF. In nucleotides, the CDR3 is TGTGCCAGCAGGGGGACCTATGGCTACACCTTC.

This chain uses TRBV15 with TRBJ2-3; D not resolved. The CDR3 has 13 amino acids. V gave up 1 base and J gave up 7 bases, with 9 bases separating them. CDR1 LNHNV and CDR2 YYDKDF come from the germline V gene (reference sequence). Written as DNA, the CDR3 is TGTGCCACCAGCAGAGGGGGTCGGAATACGCAGTATTTT. As protein: CATSRGGRNTQYF.

This clonotype was seen at least ten times. The chain recombines TRBV5-1 with TRBJ1-1, with no clear D. Trimming left V 5 bases short and J 3 bases short, with 11 bases between. The CDR3 runs 13 residues. Germline V lookup: CDR1 SGHRS, CDR2 YFSETQ. DNA of the CDR3: TGCGCCAGCAGGGGCACTCCAGACACTGAAGCTTTCTTT. Translation: CASRGTPDTEAFF.

This clonotype was observed at least ten times. Its ends do not fully match the called genes, so a read error is possible. The chain combines TRBV20-1 with TRBJ2-7, with D possibly being TRBD1 (5 bases). Germline V gene data show CDR1 as DFQATT and CDR2 as SNEGSKA (reference sequence). CDR3 size: 13 residues. CDR3 region: CSARGQGSFEQYF. The CDR3 coding sequence is TGCAGTGCTAGAGGGCAGGGCTCCTTCGAGCAGTACTTC.

The chain employs TRBV7-2 and TRBJ2-2; 9 bases match TRBD2. The V and J ends lost 1 base and 1 base, in that order; junction bases with no gene match: 1. Germline CDR1 reads SGHTA; CDR2 reads FQGNSA. The CDR3 loop spans 16 amino acids. This CDR3 reads CASSLVSGGNTGELFF. DNA for the CDR3: TGTGCCAGCAGCTTAGTTAGCGGGGGGAACACCGGGGAGCTGTTTTTT.